Below, 4 T cell receptor beta chains from the same sample are listed, as sequenced in a study of blood T cell repertoires in COVID-19. Here immunoSEQ multiplex PCR was the method, and the copy in TCRdb shows in-frame clones only, minus some. The table has 100,000 or so clones, about three quarters seen once; the top ten hold 5% to 6.5%. The sequenced material came from peripheral blood. All receptors derive from a man older than 75 with acute or convalescent COVID-19.

The J gene is TRBJ2-3, the V gene TRBV2; D is perhaps TRBD2 (6 bases). Trimming cost V 5 bases and J 2 bases, with 11 bases left between them. The CDR3 sequence is 14 residues long. CDR1 and CDR2 (germline): SNHLY, FYNNEI. This CDR3 reads CASSRGGTTDTQYF. CDR3 nucleotides: TGTGCCAGCAGTAGAGGCGGGACCACAGATACGCAGTATTTT.

The V call is TRBV27, the J call TRBJ1-6; D is undetermined. The CDR3 is made up of 14 amino acids. Germline CDR1 is MNHEY and CDR2 is SMNVEV (reference sequence). The V end lost 0 bases, the J end lost 6 bases, and 6 bases lay between the germline ends. CDR3 nucleotides: TGTGCCAGCAGTTTATCGAGGGCTAATTCACCCCTCCACTTT. This encodes CASSLSRANSPLHF.

This chain links TRBV28 with TRBJ2-3, with D tentatively TRBD2 (7 bases). The CDR3 runs 13 residues. Per germline, CDR1 MDHEN and CDR2 SYDVKM. V lost 7 bases and J lost 6, with 14 bases in between. CDR3 coding DNA: TGTGCCAGCACGGTGGGAGGGGGTGATACGCAGTATTTT. Translating it yields CASTVGGGDTQYF.

CDR3 bases: TGTGCCCGCGATCTGATGAACACTGAAGCTTTCTTT. This gives the protein CARDLMNTEAFF. The chain has TRBV2 and TRBJ1-1; D ambiguous. Deletions cut 11 bases from V and 0 bases from J, with 10 bases between. This CDR3 has 12 residues. Germline loops: CDR1 SNHLY, CDR2 FYNNEI.